These 12 T cell receptor beta chains originate from one sample sequenced in a study of T cells in Graves' hyperthyroidism and ophthalmopathy. TCR beta CDR3 region amplification was performed from RNA transcripts. HTBI primers were the set used in a first-round RT-PCR of the TCR CDR3. TCRdb ran MiXCR on the multiplex PCR reads and lists one entry per CDR3 protein. This repertoire shows hundreds of thousands of distinct CDR3 sequences, 12% to 15% found once; its top ten account for roughly a tenth. The sample was blood. Receptor source: a woman younger than 30 with Graves' hyperthyroidism.

This clonotype has more than one count but fewer than ten. The chain has TRBV10-3 and TRBJ1-1; D may be TRBD1 (5 bases). Per germline, CDR1 ENHRY and CDR2 SYGVKD. V dropped 1 base and J dropped 7 bases, with 7 bases sitting between them. The CDR3 spans 12 residues. The CDR3 loop is CAISEWGIEAFF. CDR3 nucleotide sequence: TGTGCCATCAGTGAGTGGGGGATTGAAGCTTTCTTT.

This clonotype was seen ten or more times. J is TRBJ2-7 and V is TRBV20-1; unclear D gene. CDR1 and CDR2 (germline): DFQATT, SNEGSKA (reference sequence). The CDR3 has 13 residues. The ends were cut back, 0 bases at V and 4 bases at J, with 10 bases in the middle. CDR3 DNA sequence: TGCAGTGCTAGAGATAGGGTATCTTACGAGCAGTACTTC. Protein: CSARDRVSYEQYF.

The genes are TRBV7-9 and TRBJ1-5; perhaps TRBD1 as D (5 bases). CDR1 and CDR2 from the germline V gene are SEHNR and FQNEAQ (reference sequence). This CDR3 is 15 amino acids long. The germline V and J ends were trimmed by 5 bases and 3 bases, with 14 bases remaining between them. The CDR3 protein is CASSQDNWNNQPQHF. In nucleotides, the CDR3 is TGTGCCAGCAGCCAGGACAACTGGAACAATCAGCCCCAGCATTTT.

This clonotype appeared many times. CDR3 in amino acids: CASSAWTANTEAFF. As DNA, the CDR3 is TGTGCCAGCAGCGCATGGACGGCGAACACTGAAGCTTTCTTT. J is TRBJ1-1 and V is TRBV7-9, with D hard to call. CDR1 is SEHNR and CDR2 is FQNEAQ in the germline V gene (reference sequence). The length of the CDR3 is 14 residues. V lost 5 bases to trimming and J lost 1 base, with 11 bases between them.

The chain links TRBV6-1 to TRBJ2-4; a weak D match, TRBD1 (5 bases). The CDR3 runs to 16 residues. Germline V gene sequence: CDR1 MNHNS, CDR2 SASEGT. V was trimmed by 9 bases and J by 0 bases, leaving 18 bases between them. The CDR3 coding sequence is TGTGCCAGTTCCCCCCAGGGTGAAATAGCCAAAAACATTCAGTACTTC. Amino acid sequence: CASSPQGEIAKNIQYF.

The chain has TRBV12-3 or TRBV12-4 and TRBJ2-1; possible D gene TRBD2, 5 bases. The CDR3 spans 15 residues. V lost 10 bases, J lost 6 bases, and 22 bases lay in between. The CDR3 here is CATAKSGPGSNEQFF. The CDR3 DNA reads as TGTGCCACGGCCAAGTCCGGGCCGGGGAGCAATGAGCAGTTCTTC.

This clonotype showed up many times. J is TRBJ1-2 and V is TRBV27; a possible D gene is TRBD1 (6 bases). Germline CDR1 reads MNHEY; CDR2 reads SMNVEV (reference sequence). This CDR3 is built from 13 residues. Trimming took off 6 bases at V and 2 bases at J, with 10 bases between the two ends. The CDR3 DNA sequence: TGTGCCAGCAGGTCCACAGGGAACTATGGCTACACCTTC. This gives the protein CASRSTGNYGYTF.

In this sample, this clonotype turned up many times. The rearrangement uses TRBV11-2 and TRBJ2-2; unclear D gene. The V end lost 3 bases, the J end lost 0 bases, and 8 bases lay between the germline ends. Germline V gene sequence: CDR1 SGHAT, CDR2 FQNNGV. The CDR3 is 15 amino acids. The CDR3 DNA follows: TGTGCCAGCAGCTTGAAGCTCTCGAACACCGGGGAGCTGTTTTTT. This translates into CASSLKLSNTGELFF.

The table lists this clonotype with many counts. V gene TRBV12-5 combines with J gene TRBJ1-1; maybe TRBD1 (5 bases). The ends were cut back, 0 bases at V and 4 bases at J, with 12 bases in the middle. CDR1 and CDR2 from the germline V gene are LGHNT and FRNRAP. There are 15 residues in the CDR3. CDR3 sequence: CASGLVRGGVTEAFF. The CDR3 nucleotides read TGTGCTAGTGGTTTGGTACGTGGGGGAGTCACTGAAGCTTTCTTT.

This clonotype was observed at least ten times. The CDR3 spells CSVVDSYEQYF. The CDR3 DNA follows: TGCAGCGTTGTTGACAGCTACGAGCAGTACTTC. The rearrangement links TRBV29-1 to TRBJ2-7, with a possible D match to TRBD1 (5 bases). Trimming left V 4 bases short and J 3 bases short, with 7 bases between. The CDR3 runs to 11 residues. CDR1 is SQVTM, CDR2 ANQGSEA, per germline.

The chain combines TRBV19 with TRBJ1-1; 9 bases match TRBD1. This CDR3 region has 17 residues. Looked up from germline, CDR1 is LNHDA and CDR2 is SQIVND (reference sequence). V lost 5 bases, J lost 1 base, and 11 bases stayed unmatched. The CDR3 loop reads CASSARTGTGSNTEAFF. Written as DNA, the CDR3 is TGTGCCAGTAGTGCCCGTACCGGGACAGGGTCGAACACTGAAGCTTTCTTT.

The chain couples TRBV24-1 to TRBJ1-5, with D possibly being TRBD1 (5 bases). V was pared by 2 bases and J by 11 bases, with 12 bases between. The CDR3 sequence is 13 residues long. The germline CDR1 and CDR2 sequences are KGHDR and SFDVKD. The CDR3 DNA reads TGTGCCACCAGTGATTCACCGACAGCCACCCAGCATTTT. It encodes CATSDSPTATQHF.